This entry concerns a single T cell receptor beta chain. Its antigen is unknown. The record originates from a study of T cell responses to AZD1222 COVID-19 vaccine. Study outcomes and limitations: Sampling captured repertoires only after the peak T cell response. Among spike-specific TCRs, nearly half reportedly target unmutated variant regions. The span of vaccine-associated CD4 TCRs extended across spike, with dominance at 160-218 and 743-854.

Per the germline V gene, CDR1 is SGHDT and CDR2 is YYEEEE. The CDR3 runs 14 residues. J was trimmed by 4 bases and V by 2 bases; bases with no gene match: 3. Libraries were prepared by immunoSEQ multiplex PCR; TCRdb keeps only in-frame clonotypes and omits some of them. The table records 59,000 or so clones, roughly 80% of them present only once. Material: peripheral blood, obtained on day 0 of AZD1222 vaccination. The chain joins TRBV5-6 to TRBJ2-5; 9 bases match TRBD2. The TCR originated in an adult in good health. This CDR3 is CASSFAGGPETQYF. The CDR3 DNA reads as TGTGCCAGCAGCTTCGCGGGAGGGCCAGAGACCCAGTACTTC.